The entry below gives a single TCR beta chain sequence along with its context. Authors' methods: Estimation of nucleated cell counts was performed using reference gene primer amplification. The repertoire was sequenced with immunoSEQ multiplex PCR; TCRdb's copy has only in-frame clones and lacks some. V, J and clone size reflect that table, while D and trimming were determined from the DNA. Among about 340,000 clones, more than 70% were seen once, and the ten largest hold 2.5% to 3.5%. This specimen belongs to a study of blood T cell repertoires in COVID-19. Study as a whole: Sites in the United States, Italy and Spain provided acute and convalescent COVID-19 samples. PBMCs, B-cell-depleted T cells, or T cells provided the cDNA or gDNA that made up the material.

The ends were cut back, 3 bases at V and 0 bases at J, with 21 bases in the middle. The germline V gene encodes CDR1 SGDLS and CDR2 YYNGEE. The CDR3 covers 19 residues. The rearrangement uses TRBV9 and TRBJ2-2; D remains ambiguous. Sequences were obtained from peripheral blood. This TCR was sampled from a man aged 30 to 39 with active or convalescent COVID-19. CDR3 residues: CASSEQLGSPISNTGELFF. Here the CDR3 DNA reads TGTGCCAGCAGCGAACAGCTGGGCAGCCCCATATCGAACACCGGGGAGCTGTTTTTT.